Here is one T cell receptor (beta chain) with its context. What it recognizes is unknown. The PCR used 60 Vbeta and 13 Jbeta primers. Here immunoSEQ multiplex PCR was the method, and the copy in TCRdb shows in-frame clones only, minus some. Of around 140,000 clones in the sample, about 9.2% were seen once. The donors (healthy individuals) were bone marrow donors. This record comes from a study of cytomegalovirus exposure and HLA in healthy donors. Regarding the study as a whole: According to a later analysis, most TCR beta chains associated with CMV appeared HLA-restricted. According to an earlier analysis, most TCR beta V segments yielded productive rearrangements about 87% or about 30% of the time. TCR beta sequences reportedly predicted the HLA-A and HLA-B alleles of most subjects accurately.

After removal of 6 bases from V and 8 bases from J, the junction contained 8 bases not matched to a gene. The germline V gene encodes CDR1 LNHDA and CDR2 SQIVND (reference sequence). This CDR3 is 15 amino acids long. Source material: PBMCs. The TCR originated in a woman aged 40 to 49 in good health and CMV-seropositive. The chain recombines TRBV19 with TRBJ2-1, with 12 bases that match TRBD1. The CDR3 here is CASSFGTGGFDEQFF. Written as DNA, the CDR3 is TGTGCCAGTAGCTTCGGGACAGGGGGCTTCGATGAGCAGTTCTTC.